Given below is one T cell receptor (beta chain) in context. The data were obtained in a study of control samples from healthy donors and cancer patients. Produced via immunoSEQ multiplex PCR; TCRdb's table is partial and in-frame only. The data show about 130,000 clones, more than 85% seen once. Sequencing was performed on blood. This TCR was sampled from a man between 18 and 35 years old in good health.

CDR3 sequence reads: CASSQDPVLGEQYF. The CDR3 DNA follows: TGTGCCAGCAGCCAGGACCCAGTACTGGGCGAGCAGTACTTC. The J gene is TRBJ2-7, the V gene TRBV11-2; D unclear. This CDR3 spans 14 amino acids. The germline V gene encodes CDR1 SGHAT and CDR2 FQNNGV. The ends were cut back, 5 bases at V and 6 bases at J, with 17 bases in the middle.